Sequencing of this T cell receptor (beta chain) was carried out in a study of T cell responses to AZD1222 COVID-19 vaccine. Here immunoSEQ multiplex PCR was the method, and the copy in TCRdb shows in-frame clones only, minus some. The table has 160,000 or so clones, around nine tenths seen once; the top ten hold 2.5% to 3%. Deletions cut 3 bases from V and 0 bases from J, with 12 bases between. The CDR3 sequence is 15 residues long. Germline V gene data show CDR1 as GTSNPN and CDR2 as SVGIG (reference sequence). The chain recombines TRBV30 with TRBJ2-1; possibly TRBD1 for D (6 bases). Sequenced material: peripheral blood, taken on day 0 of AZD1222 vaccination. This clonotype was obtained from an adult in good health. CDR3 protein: CAWSPQGSSYNEQFF. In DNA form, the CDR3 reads TGTGCCTGGAGCCCTCAGGGGAGCTCCTACAATGAGCAGTTCTTC.